The TCR beta chain described here comes from a study of OX40 agonist ivuxolimab in advanced cancers. Germline assignment: CDR1 MNHNS and CDR2 SASEGT. The CDR3 has 13 residues. V dropped 6 bases and J dropped 2 bases, with 9 bases sitting between them. In its sample, this clone was seen once. Here immunoSEQ multiplex PCR was the method, and the copy in TCRdb shows in-frame clones only, minus some. The data show about 64,000 clones, more than 75% seen once. The V gene is TRBV6-1, the J gene TRBJ2-3; no clear D gene. This clonotype was obtained from an adult with an advanced solid tumor such as melanoma, head and neck, liver or kidney cancer. This sample comprised CD4+ or CD8+ T cells sorted from blood, obtained in a trial of the OX40 agonist ivuxolimab. The CDR3 is CASRAPSTDTQYF. The CDR3 DNA follows: TGTGCCAGCAGGGCCCCTTCCACAGATACGCAGTATTTT.